This T cell receptor (beta chain) was captured in a study of regulatory dendritic cells for organ transplantation. Naive CD45RA+ and memory CD45RO+ CD4+ or CD8+ T cells were FACS-sorted. Trimming removed 4 bases at V and 0 bases at J, with 13 bases between. The CDR3 loop spans 16 amino acids. Germline CDR1 SEHNR, CDR2 FQNEAQ (reference sequence). Some clones are missing from TCRdb's copy, which holds only in-frame ones; the method was immunoSEQ multiplex PCR. The sample includes tens of thousands of clones, over 80% of them seen just once. The V and J genes are TRBV7-9 and TRBJ2-4, with a tentative D call TRBD1 (5 bases). The sequenced material came from naive CD8+ T cells from blood. Subset here: CD45RA+ naive T cells. This TCR came from a human donor in good health. This CDR3 is CASSSERGPAKNIQYF. The CDR3 DNA sequence: TGTGCCAGCAGCTCAGAAAGGGGTCCAGCCAAAAACATTCAGTACTTC. Together with reference TRBV7-9 and TRBJ2-4, the CDR3 gives the full variable domain: DTGVSQNPRHKITKRGQNVTFRCDPISEHNRLYWYRQTLGQGPEFLTYFQNEAQLEKSRLLSDRFSAERPKGSFSTLEIQRTEQGDSAMYLCASSSERGPAKNIQYFGAGTRLSVL.